This T cell receptor beta chain was captured in a study of T cell repertoires in cytomegalovirus infection. About the research overall: Recently identified HLA-C-restricted CMV epitopes were used, and well-studied HLA-B-restricted CMV epitopes were used as well. Evidence of both CMV infection and a matching HLA type came from public TCR beta signatures. The study, taken as a whole, reports: The ex vivo response was dominated by HLA-C-restricted CMV-specific TCR beta clonotypes. Individuals carrying CMV plus the relevant HLA were identified by cumulative frequency of public TCR beta families.

TCRdb independently ran MiXCR on the reads; one entry per CDR3 protein. The sample records around 800,000 distinct CDR3 sequences, around a third being singletons. The length of the CDR3 is 21 residues. The J segment lost 1 base and the V segment lost 2 bases, leaving 16 bases of the junction unmatched. Per germline, CDR1 SEHNR and CDR2 FQNEAQ (reference sequence). This clonotype was picked up a small number of times. The antigen remains undetermined. The sequence was collected from a human donor in good health (CMV status not recorded). Some clones in this sample may be carry-over from other donors' samples. The sequences come from cultured CD8+ T cells from PBMCs, collected from culture after CMV antigen stimulation. The chain uses TRBV7-9 and TRBJ2-2; 10 bases are shared with TRBD1. CDR3 amino acids: CASSLPTGTGDNPRNTGELFF. DNA of the CDR3: TGTGCCAGCAGCTTACCGACCGGGACAGGGGACAATCCACGGAACACCGGGGAGCTGTTTTTT.